What follows are 2 T cell receptor beta chains derived from one specimen sequenced in a study of blood T cell repertoires in COVID-19. Assay used: immunoSEQ multiplex PCR; TCRdb lists only in-frame clones, some missing. Among roughly 290,000 clones listed, 75% to 90% were seen once. The sequenced sample was peripheral blood. All receptors derive from a woman aged 25 to 39 who had recovered from COVID-19.

The table lists this clone with a count of one. J is TRBJ2-1 and V is TRBV6-5, with TRBD2 matching 9 bases. Per the germline V gene, CDR1 is MNHEY and CDR2 is SVGAGI. The CDR3 spans 14 residues. Trimming took 6 bases from V and 6 from J; bases not matched to a gene: 6. CDR3 amino acids: CASSRLAALNEQFF. The DNA of the CDR3 is TGTGCCAGCAGCCGACTAGCGGCCCTCAATGAGCAGTTCTTC.

The chain employs TRBV5-1 and TRBJ1-4; D perhaps matches TRBD1 (5 bases). V lost 0 bases, J lost 4 bases, and 10 bases lay in between. The CDR3 length is 15 residues. The germline CDR1 and CDR2 sequences are SGHRS and YFSETQ. The CDR3 loop reads CASSLEGSYNEKLFF. The DNA of the CDR3 is TGCGCCAGCAGCTTGGAGGGGTCTTATAATGAAAAACTGTTTTTT.